A single sample gave rise to the 13 T cell receptor beta chains below, sequenced in a study of shared clonotypes between healthy human individuals. The method was immunoSEQ multiplex PCR; TCRdb's version includes in-frame clones alone and lacks a portion of them. The table records approximately 350,000 clones, approximately 79% of them present only once. The sequenced sample was memory CD4+ T cells sorted from blood. As to subset: CD45RA-negative fraction. The receptor source for this set is a man under 40 in good health.

CDR3 sequence reads: CASSVTRGQGYNEQFF. As DNA, the CDR3 is TGTGCCAGCAGCGTAACGCGGGGGCAGGGCTACAATGAGCAGTTCTTC. This chain links TRBV9 with TRBJ2-1; a possible D gene is TRBD2 (7 bases). Trimming stripped 1 base from V and 3 bases from J, with 14 bases between. The germline gives CDR1 SGDLS, CDR2 YYNGEE. The CDR3 runs 16 residues.

V and J are TRBV7-6 and TRBJ2-7; 7 bases map to TRBD1. Germline CDR1 and CDR2: SGHVS and FNYEAQ. The CDR3 is 17 residues long. V shed 5 bases and J 5 bases; nucleotides not matched to a gene: 18. In DNA form, the CDR3 reads TGTGCCAGCAGCCCCCGTCCCCCTACAGGGGCGCCAGACGAGCAGTACTTC. Translation: CASSPRPPTGAPDEQYF.

CDR3 loop: CASSPPGQQFYNEQFF. The CDR3 DNA reads as TGTGCCAGCTCACCACCCGGACAGCAATTCTACAATGAGCAGTTCTTC. The rearrangement joins TRBV18 to TRBJ2-1, with a tentative D call TRBD1 (6 bases). Germline assignment: CDR1 KGHSH and CDR2 LQKENI. The length of the CDR3 is 16 residues. The V gene lost 0 bases and the J gene lost 3 bases, with 12 bases spanning the gap.

In the case of this clone: A single base separates this from a much larger clone, so it may be a read error. The same CDR3 also results from other DNA sequences found in this sample. V is TRBV19 and J is TRBJ1-1; D remains ambiguous. Trimming left V 5 bases short and J 1 base short, with 5 bases between. Germline V CDR1 and CDR2: LNHDA, SQIVND (reference sequence). This CDR3 has 12 residues. This CDR3 reads CASSWWNTEAFF. The CDR3 nucleotides are TGTGCCAGTAGTTGGTGGAACACTGAAGCTTTCTTT.

V is TRBV5-1 and J is TRBJ2-1; possible D gene TRBD2, 5 bases. Trimming took 6 bases from V and 2 from J, leaving 9 bases between them. Germline V gene sequence: CDR1 SGHRS, CDR2 YFSETQ. The CDR3 runs to 13 residues. CDR3 in DNA: TGCGCCAGCAAGACGGGGACCTACAATGAGCAGTTCTTC. Protein sequence: CASKTGTYNEQFF.

In regard to this clone: The sample holds other DNA sequences that translate to the same CDR3. V gene TRBV18 combines with J gene TRBJ2-5; 7 nucleotides match TRBD1. Germline CDR1 reads KGHSH; CDR2 reads LQKENI. With V trimmed by 2 bases and J by 4 bases, 4 bases remained unmatched. The CDR3 is 14 amino acids. The CDR3 bases are TGTGCCAGCTCACCAAACACAGGGGTAGAGACCCAGTACTTC. It yields the protein CASSPNTGVETQYF.

This chain joins TRBV9 and TRBJ2-3, with D perhaps TRBD2 (7 bases). CDR3 length equals 17 residues. Looked up from germline, CDR1 is SGDLS and CDR2 is YYNGEE. The V gene lost 4 bases and the J gene lost 2 bases, with 20 bases spanning the gap. CDR3 coding DNA: TGTGCCAGCAGCACCCTCGGGGGGCGGATCTCCACAGATACGCAGTATTTT. Amino acid sequence: CASSTLGGRISTDTQYF.

The CDR3 nucleotides are TGTGCCAGCAGCCCACGGACGGCCCCTAGCACAGATACGCAGTATTTT. This codes for CASSPRTAPSTDTQYF. The J gene is TRBJ2-3, the V gene TRBV7-9, with no clear D. The CDR3 sequence is 16 residues long. The V end lost 5 bases, the J end lost 0 bases, and 15 bases lay between the germline ends. Germline CDR1 is SEHNR and CDR2 is FQNEAQ (reference sequence). Drawing the rest from reference TRBV7-9 and TRBJ2-3, the complete variable domain is DTGVSQNPRHKITKRGQNVTFRCDPISEHNRLYWYRQTLGQGPEFLTYFQNEAQLEKSRLLSDRFSAERPKGSFSTLEIQRTEQGDSAMYLCASSPRTAPSTDTQYFGPGTRLTVL.

The chain combines TRBV7-2 with TRBJ1-2; unclear D gene. The CDR3 runs 15 residues. The ends were cut back, 0 bases at V and 2 bases at J, with 10 bases in the middle. Per germline, CDR1 SGHTA and CDR2 FQGNSA. The CDR3 DNA follows: TGTGCCAGCAGCTTAGCGCTTGGGTTGAACTATGGCTACACCTTC. This sequence encodes CASSLALGLNYGYTF.

This clone was seen more than once but under ten times. The rearrangement uses TRBV28 and TRBJ2-7; no clear D gene. The V and J ends lost 7 bases and 2 bases respectively, with 12 bases between them. Germline CDR1 MDHEN, CDR2 SYDVKM. CDR3 length: 13 amino acids. CDR3 region: CASTPTGPYEQYF. In DNA, the CDR3 is TGTGCCAGCACCCCCACTGGACCCTACGAGCAGTACTTC.

V and J are TRBV11-2 and TRBJ2-1, with 10 bases fitting TRBD1. The CDR3 runs 16 residues. The germline CDR1 and CDR2 sequences are SGHAT and FQNNGV. The J segment lost 9 bases and the V segment lost 0 bases, leaving 8 bases of the junction unmatched. CDR3 residues: CASSLDLTGGGTEQFF. In DNA, the CDR3 is TGTGCCAGCAGCTTAGATTTGACAGGGGGCGGCACTGAGCAGTTCTTC.

This chain links TRBV18 with TRBJ1-3; D is ambiguous. CDR1 KGHSH and CDR2 LQKENI come from the germline V gene. CDR3 length equals 14 residues. V was pared by 3 bases and J by 2 bases, with 8 bases between. As DNA, the CDR3 is TGTGCCAGCTCACCTAAACCGGCTGGAAACACCATATATTTT. As protein: CASSPKPAGNTIYF.

This clone has at least ten counts. The chain employs TRBV2 and TRBJ2-3; 8 bases are shared with TRBD2. Trimming cost V 8 bases and J 4 bases; bases outside gene matches: 2. The CDR3 has 12 residues. Germline loops: CDR1 SNHLY, CDR2 FYNNEI. CDR3 DNA sequence: TGTGCCAGCCGGGAGGGCTCAGATACGCAGTATTTT. Translated, it gives CASREGSDTQYF.